This T cell receptor beta chain derives from a study of cytomegalovirus exposure and HLA in healthy donors. Study-level points and caveats: The authors later found TCR association rates varying by HLA locus, with DRB1 most and HLA-C fewest. There were some public TCRs occurring in many donors, but most TCR sequences were rare.

The table lists this clone with a few counts. Its antigen is not identified. V dropped 10 bases and J dropped 1 base, with 17 bases sitting between them. The CDR3 loop spans 14 amino acids. PCR amplification relied on 60 Vbeta primers (plus 13 Jbeta primers). The protocol was immunoSEQ multiplex PCR, while the TCRdb copy is restricted to in-frame clones and leaves out a portion. The data hold some 150,000 clones, with approximately 69% observed a single time. This sequence was found in a man aged 30-40 years in good health and CMV-seronegative. The sample was PBMCs. V gene TRBV23-1 combines with J gene TRBJ2-7; D is uncertain. TRBV23-1 is an open reading frame, and its role is uncertain. The CDR3 bases are TGCGCCATTTCATTCAGGCGCCAATCCTACGAGCAGTACTTC. Protein product: CAISFRRQSYEQYF.